The sequence of this TCR beta chain was determined in a study (TCRdb year 2016). About the full investigation: The origins of HIV persistence were investigated in individuals who naturally controlled HIV infection.

The library relied on 5' RACE. TCRdb shows the sequencer as Illumina HiSeq 2000. The raw public reads went through TCRdb reprocessing: fastp at Q25, MiXCR clone calling, in-frame beta chains kept. CDR3 protein sequences are deduplicated, and each keeps its most common genes and DNA. The sample data list thousands of distinct CDR3 sequences, and around 7% of these were observed just once. The top ten clones comprise almost 6.5% of the sample. As for this clonotype: This clone's antigen is unknown. Base qualities were left out, and no much larger clone turns up one base away.

V loses 3 bases at its end and J loses 7 bases; junction bases beyond the gene matches: 9. CDR1 and CDR2 were assigned from the germline V gene (reference sequence) as GTSNPN and SVGIG. Taken from cysteine to phenylalanine, the CDR3 has 14 residues. Kept here is only the CDR3 DNA, which spans 42 bases and is read in frame from base 1. The sequence derives from a female donor with HIV. The chain links TRBV30 with TRBJ1-2; 9 of the junction bases match TRBD1. Sequencing used total memory T cells from blood PBMCs. What this sample's cell subset or site label stands for: transitional memory CD4+ T cells. The bases read TGTGCCTGGAGCGCCGCGGACAGGGGAGGTGGCTACACCTTC. Its translation reads: CAWSAADRGGGYTF.